These 25 T cell receptor beta chains were sequenced from one sample in a study of radiation and T cells in renal cell carcinoma. The time point is: blood 4 weeks post-SBRT, at nephrectomy. The treatment denotes: 15 Gy SBRT to primary tumor, nephrectomy 4 weeks later. Some clones are missing from TCRdb's copy, which holds only in-frame ones; the method was immunoSEQ multiplex PCR. The sample consists of around 100,000 clones, 75% to 85% of them appearing once. The sample was blood, taken from a patient whose treatment included radiotherapy and nephrectomy. These receptors all stem from a man in his sixties with renal cell carcinoma.

This chain links TRBV9 with TRBJ2-1; 7 positions agree with TRBD2. The CDR3 consists of 15 residues. Germline V gene data show CDR1 as SGDLS and CDR2 as YYNGEE. J gave up 1 base and V 0 bases, and 1 base lay outside the gene matches. This CDR3 is CASSVGGGSYNEQFF. The CDR3 nucleotides read TGTGCCAGCAGCGTAGGGGGAGGGTCCTACAATGAGCAGTTCTTC.

This clone was recorded once. The chain combines TRBV5-6 with TRBJ2-7, with 11 bases matching TRBD2. Per germline, CDR1 SGHDT and CDR2 YYEEEE. The CDR3 has 15 amino acids. V shed 0 bases and J 2 bases; nucleotides not matched to a gene: 1. The CDR3 is CASSLGLAGPYEQYF. The CDR3, as DNA: TGTGCCAGCAGCTTGGGACTAGCGGGGCCCTACGAGCAGTACTTC.

The rearrangement joins TRBV4-1 to TRBJ1-2; 9 bases agree with TRBD1. The germline gives CDR1 MGHRA, CDR2 YSYEKL. The CDR3 covers 16 residues. J was trimmed by 8 bases and V by 5 bases; bases with no gene match: 15. The CDR3 spells CASSLSLRTGVGGYTF. DNA for the CDR3: TGCGCCAGCAGCTTATCATTGAGGACAGGGGTCGGAGGCTACACCTTC.

The chain is built from TRBV4-2 and TRBJ1-2, with a weak D call TRBD1 (5 bases). The length of the CDR3 is 15 residues. The germline V gene has CDR1 LGHNA and CDR2 YNFKEQ. The V end was cut by 0 bases, the J end by 8 bases, with 16 bases between. The DNA for the CDR3 is TGTGCCAGCAGCCAAGATAGGGCAGGGCCCCAAGGCTACACCTTC. Its translation: CASSQDRAGPQGYTF.

The rearrangement joins TRBV6-1 to TRBJ2-3; no clear D. The germline V and J ends were trimmed by 9 bases and 0 bases, with 10 bases remaining between them. This CDR3 has 13 amino acids. Germline CDR1 is MNHNS and CDR2 is SASEGT. For the CDR3, the DNA is TGTGCCAGTCGCGATTATAGCACAGATACGCAGTATTTT. Protein product: CASRDYSTDTQYF.

The chain employs TRBV29-1 and TRBJ2-7; 10 bases agree with TRBD2. This CDR3 contains 14 residues. Germline V gene lookup returns CDR1 SQVTM and CDR2 ANQGSEA. V lost 5 bases, J lost 8 bases, and 12 bases stayed unmatched. CDR3 DNA: TGCAGCGTTACAGAATCTAGCGGGAGTCTCCAGCAGTACTTC. As protein: CSVTESSGSLQQYF.

This clone appeared a single time. This chain joins TRBV6-5 and TRBJ2-2, with D perhaps matching TRBD1 (5 bases). The germline V gene encodes CDR1 MNHEY and CDR2 SVGAGI. The CDR3 sequence is 14 residues long. The V end was cut by 5 bases, the J end by 1 base, with 8 bases between. The CDR3 bases are TGTGCCAGCAGTGACAGAAGGAACACCGGGGAGCTGTTTTTT. Protein product: CASSDRRNTGELFF.

The J gene is TRBJ1-5, the V gene TRBV11-2, with D unresolved. Germline V gene lookup returns CDR1 SGHAT and CDR2 FQNNGV. With 0 bases removed from V and 6 bases from J, the gap between germline ends came to 12 bases. This CDR3 is built from 15 residues. CDR3 sequence reads: CASSLDLKGGQPQHF. For the CDR3, the DNA is TGTGCCAGCAGCTTAGATTTGAAGGGAGGTCAGCCCCAGCATTTT. The whole variable domain, filled in from reference TRBV11-2 and TRBJ1-5, reads EAGVAQSPRYKIIEKRQSVAFWCNPISGHATLYWYQQILGQGPKLLIQFQNNGVVDDSQLPKDRFSAERLKGVDSTLKIQPAKLEDSAVYLCASSLDLKGGQPQHFGDGTRLSIL.

The chain links TRBV29-1 to TRBJ1-1, with TRBD1 as a possible D gene (6 bases). This CDR3 is 12 amino acids long. V lost 5 bases, J lost 3 bases, and 10 bases lay in between. CDR1 is SQVTM and CDR2 is ANQGSEA in the germline V gene. CDR3 region: CSVLQGDTEAFF. The CDR3 coding sequence is TGCAGCGTTTTACAGGGAGACACTGAAGCTTTCTTT.

The genes are TRBV28 and TRBJ2-7, with 9 bases aligning to TRBD2. CDR3 length equals 17 residues. Germline CDR1 is MDHEN and CDR2 is SYDVKM. Losses at the gene ends were 7 bases for V and 6 bases for J; bases not matched to a gene: 19. This CDR3 is CASISSGLASEVGEQYF. The CDR3, as DNA: TGTGCCAGCATTAGTTCGGGACTAGCTTCCGAGGTGGGCGAGCAGTACTTC.

This chain joins TRBV7-8 and TRBJ1-1; a weak D match, TRBD1 (5 bases). CDR1 and CDR2 (germline): SGHVS, FQNEAQ. Trimming shortened V by 1 base and J by 5 bases, and 17 bases separated the two germline ends. The CDR3 contains 16 residues. DNA of the CDR3: TGTGCCAGCAGCTTAGTGGGCGGGGCGGGGGAGACTGAAGCTTTCTTT. Amino acid sequence: CASSLVGGAGETEAFF.

This chain links TRBV20-1 with TRBJ1-2; the D gene is possibly TRBD1 (6 bases). The germline V gene encodes CDR1 DFQATT and CDR2 SNEGSKA (reference sequence). Trimming pared 4 bases from V and 8 bases from J, leaving 11 bases between. This CDR3 is 11 amino acids long. The CDR3 here is CSATGDWGYTF. DNA of the CDR3: TGCAGTGCTACAGGGGATTGGGGCTACACCTTC.

V usage is TRBV13 and J usage is TRBJ1-1, with TRBD1 as a possible D gene (5 bases). Trimming left V 3 bases short and J 3 bases short, with 17 bases between. CDR3 length: 16 residues. Germline loops: CDR1 PRHDT, CDR2 FYEKMQ (reference sequence). CDR3 DNA: TGTGCCAGCAGCTTCGAAAGACAGAGGAGGGACACTGAAGCTTTCTTT. Protein: CASSFERQRRDTEAFF. Full variable domain (rest looked up from reference TRBV13 and TRBJ1-1): AAGVIQSPRHLIKEKRETATLKCYPIPRHDTVYWYQQGPGQDPQFLISFYEKMQSDKGSIPDRFSAQQFSDYHSELNMSSLELGDSALYFCASSFERQRRDTEAFFGQGTRLTVV.

The chain recombines TRBV6-6 with TRBJ2-1; D unclear. Trimming left V 0 bases short and J 0 bases short, with 9 bases between. Germline V gives CDR1 MNHNY, CDR2 SVGAGI (reference sequence). CDR3 length: 16 amino acids. As DNA, the CDR3 is TGTGCCAGCAGTTACTCCCGGCCTAGCTCCTACAATGAGCAGTTCTTC. Its protein is CASSYSRPSSYNEQFF.

The chain combines TRBV5-5 with TRBJ2-7, with 8 bases matching TRBD1. CDR1 and CDR2 from the germline V gene are SGHKS and YYEKEE (reference sequence). The CDR3 extends over 14 amino acids. V shed 3 bases and J 3 bases; nucleotides not matched to a gene: 5. CDR3 bases: TGTGCCAGCAGCTCAGACAGGGGTGGCTACGAGCAGTACTTC. Encoded protein: CASSSDRGGYEQYF.

CDR3: CSVEDVGGWGQETQYF. The CDR3 coding sequence is TGCAGCGTTGAAGATGTTGGGGGCTGGGGCCAAGAGACCCAGTACTTC. The chain carries TRBV29-1 and TRBJ2-5, with D tentatively TRBD1 (6 bases). V was trimmed by 0 bases and J by 1 base, leaving 15 bases between them. There are 16 residues in the CDR3. Germline V gene sequence: CDR1 SQVTM, CDR2 ANQGSEA.

The chain links TRBV15 to TRBJ1-5; D is unclear. The V and J ends lost 1 base and 5 bases respectively, with 18 bases between them. The CDR3 has 17 residues. Germline lookup yields CDR1 LNHNV and CDR2 YYDKDF (reference sequence). CDR3 sequence (DNA): TGTGCCACCAGCAGAGTTGGAGGTAGGGCAGGCGATCAGCCCCAGCATTTT. This codes for CATSRVGGRAGDQPQHF. Based on the CDR3 plus reference TRBV15 and TRBJ1-5, the full variable domain is DAMVIQNPRYQVTQFGKPVTLSCSQTLNHNVMYWYQQKSSQAPKLLFHYYDKDFNNEADTPDNFQSRRPNTSFCFLDIRSPGLGDTAMYLCATSRVGGRAGDQPQHFGDGTRLSIL.

The chain recombines TRBV9 with TRBJ2-7, with D tentatively TRBD2 (6 bases). The V end lost 4 bases, the J end lost 2 bases, and 13 bases lay between the germline ends. The CDR3 totals 14 residues. Germline values: CDR1 SGDLS, CDR2 YYNGEE. In DNA, the CDR3 is TGTGCCAGCAGCCCCATAGCGGCCGCCTACGAGCAGTACTTC. Its translation is CASSPIAAAYEQYF.

The chain joins TRBV7-2 to TRBJ2-7; D gene uncertain. The CDR3 spans 15 residues. Trimming cost V 2 bases and J 3 bases, with 14 bases left between them. Germline V gene data show CDR1 as SGHTA and CDR2 as FQGNSA. In nucleotides, the CDR3 is TGTGCCAGCAGCTTAAGATCGGGCCTCAACTACGAGCAGTACTTC. Protein sequence: CASSLRSGLNYEQYF.

The chain couples TRBV11-2 to TRBJ2-1; D ambiguous. The CDR3 runs to 15 residues. V lost 1 base, J lost 2 bases, and 9 bases lay in between. Germline loops: CDR1 SGHAT, CDR2 FQNNGV. The CDR3 DNA reads TGTGCCAGCAGCTTAGGTCCGGGTCCCTACAATGAGCAGTTCTTC. Translating it yields CASSLGPGPYNEQFF.

V usage is TRBV7-2 and J usage is TRBJ1-2; 8 bases align to TRBD1. The CDR3 covers 14 residues. V was pared by 2 bases and J by 3 bases, with 2 bases of the junction left unmatched. Germline V gene sequence: CDR1 SGHTA, CDR2 FQGNSA. Here the CDR3 DNA reads TGTGCCAGCAGCTTAACCAGGGGGCACTATGGCTACACCTTC. Its translation is CASSLTRGHYGYTF.

This CDR3 reads CASSFLRGTSGLGANTGELFF. As DNA, the CDR3 is TGTGCCAGCAGTTTCCTTAGAGGGACTAGCGGACTAGGGGCGAACACCGGGGAGCTGTTTTTT. The chain uses TRBV27 and TRBJ2-2; 11 bases are a match to TRBD2. Germline CDR1 MNHEY, CDR2 SMNVEV (reference sequence). V lost 3 bases and J lost 0; bases outside the gene matches: 15. The CDR3 is 21 residues long.

The chain recombines TRBV7-9 with TRBJ2-7; 7 bases are shared with TRBD1. After removal of 4 bases from V and 3 bases from J, the junction contained 3 bases not matched to a gene. This CDR3 is built from 13 residues. Germline V gives CDR1 SEHNR, CDR2 FQNEAQ (reference sequence). CDR3 nucleotides: TGTGCCAGCAGCTCGGGACAGATCTACGAGCAGTACTTC. It yields the protein CASSSGQIYEQYF. Full variable domain (missing parts from reference TRBV7-9 and TRBJ2-7): DTGVSQNPRHKITKRGQNVTFRCDPISEHNRLYWYRQTLGQGPEFLTYFQNEAQLEKSRLLSDRFSAERPKGSFSTLEIQRTEQGDSAMYLCASSSGQIYEQYFGPGTRLTVT.

This chain connects TRBV21-1 to TRBJ2-4; TRBD2 reflects the table's D call only, with no check against the DNA. TRBV21-1 is designated a pseudogene. CDR3 length: 18 residues. CDR3 sequence: CASSRRLAGKLAKNIQYF. DNA for the CDR3: TGTGCCAGCAGCCGCCGACTAGCGGGGAAACTAGCCAAAAACATTCAGTACTTC.

J is TRBJ2-5 and V is TRBV6-1; D call uncertain. CDR3 length: 13 amino acids. In germline, CDR1 is MNHNS, CDR2 SASEGT. V gave up 6 bases and J gave up 5 bases, with 13 bases separating them. CDR3 sequence: CASRSIPEETQYF. The CDR3 nucleotides read TGTGCCAGCAGAAGCATCCCAGAGGAGACCCAGTACTTC.